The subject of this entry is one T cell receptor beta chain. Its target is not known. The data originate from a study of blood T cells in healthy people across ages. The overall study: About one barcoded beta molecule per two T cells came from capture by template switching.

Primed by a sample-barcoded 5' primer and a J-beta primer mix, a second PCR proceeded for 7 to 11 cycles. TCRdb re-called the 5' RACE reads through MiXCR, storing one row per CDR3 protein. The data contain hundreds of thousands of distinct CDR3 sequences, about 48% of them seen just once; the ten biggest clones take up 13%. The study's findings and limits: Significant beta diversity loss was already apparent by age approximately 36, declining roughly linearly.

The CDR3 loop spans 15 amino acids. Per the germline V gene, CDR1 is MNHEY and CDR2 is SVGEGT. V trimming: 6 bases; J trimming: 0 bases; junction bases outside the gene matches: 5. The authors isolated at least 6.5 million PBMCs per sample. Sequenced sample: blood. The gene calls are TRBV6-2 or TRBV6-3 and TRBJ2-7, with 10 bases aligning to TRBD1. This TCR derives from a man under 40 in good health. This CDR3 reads CASRQTGGRSYEQYF. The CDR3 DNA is TGTGCCAGCAGGCAGACAGGGGGCCGCTCCTACGAGCAGTACTTC.